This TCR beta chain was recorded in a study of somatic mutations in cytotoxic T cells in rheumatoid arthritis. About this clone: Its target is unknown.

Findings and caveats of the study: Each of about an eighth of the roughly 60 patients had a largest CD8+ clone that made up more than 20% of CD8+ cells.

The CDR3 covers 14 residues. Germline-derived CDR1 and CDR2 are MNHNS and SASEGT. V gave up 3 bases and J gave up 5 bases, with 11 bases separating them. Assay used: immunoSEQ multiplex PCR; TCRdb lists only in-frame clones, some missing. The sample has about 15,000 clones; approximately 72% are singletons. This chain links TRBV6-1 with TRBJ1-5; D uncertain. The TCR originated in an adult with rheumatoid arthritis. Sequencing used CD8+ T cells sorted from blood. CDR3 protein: CASSDEIVYQPQHF. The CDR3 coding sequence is TGTGCCAGCAGTGATGAGATCGTGTATCAGCCCCAGCATTTT.